These T cell receptor beta chains were read from a single sample in a study of blood T cell repertoires in COVID-19. Clones were read by immunoSEQ multiplex PCR, and TCRdb kept only the in-frame ones, dropping some. Among roughly 200,000 clones listed, approximately 84% were seen once. The specimen sequenced was peripheral blood. The receptors come from a woman of 80 years or more with COVID-19, enrolled during active disease. Each CDR3 is given with its conserved first and last residue. Fields, in order: D gene, J gene, clone size, V gene, CDR3 DNA, CDR3 protein. A D gene is named only where the DNA matches it firmly. Expanded clones are given a class, and other clones once, few, many or no size at all.

d_gene: TRBD1; j_gene: TRBJ1-3; abundance: NA; v_gene: TRBV5-1; CDR3nt: TGCGCCAGCAGCCAAGGGGGCCCGAGCTCTGGAAACACCATATATTTT; CDR3aa: CASSQGGPSSGNTIYF
d_gene: TRBD1; j_gene: TRBJ1-2; abundance: once; v_gene: TRBV3-1/TRBV3-2; CDR3nt: TGTGCCAGCAGCCCCGGGACAGTCTACGGCTACACCTTC; CDR3aa: CASSPGTVYGYTF
d_gene: NA; j_gene: TRBJ1-5; abundance: few; v_gene: TRBV10-3; CDR3nt: TGTGCCACCAGATCAGGAGGAGAAAGGAATCAGCCCCAGCATTTT; CDR3aa: CATRSGGERNQPQHF
d_gene: NA; j_gene: TRBJ1-2; abundance: NA; v_gene: TRBV28; CDR3nt: TGTGCCAGCAGTTTAAATGTGGGGGGGAGTCATGGCTACACCTTC; CDR3aa: CASSLNVGGSHGYTF
d_gene: TRBD2; j_gene: TRBJ2-2; abundance: NA; v_gene: TRBV5-4; CDR3nt: TGTGCCAGCAGTCCTAGCGGGGGGATTACCGGGGAGCTGTTTTTT; CDR3aa: CASSPSGGITGELFF
d_gene: TRBD1; j_gene: TRBJ1-1; abundance: NA; v_gene: TRBV19; CDR3nt: TGTGCCAGTACTTCTCGGCCCCAGGGGGCCTTGGGCACTGAAGCTTTCTTT; CDR3aa: CASTSRPQGALGTEAFF
d_gene: NA; j_gene: TRBJ1-5; abundance: NA; v_gene: TRBV19; CDR3nt: TGTGCCAGTAGCCCCCCAAATCAGCCCCAGCATTTT; CDR3aa: CASSPPNQPQHF
d_gene: TRBD1; j_gene: TRBJ1-2; abundance: NA; v_gene: TRBV6-1; CDR3nt: TGTGCCAGCAGTGACCCCATCGGACAGGGTATCCATGGCTACACCTTC; CDR3aa: CASSDPIGQGIHGYTF
d_gene: NA; j_gene: TRBJ1-6; abundance: NA; v_gene: TRBV5-6; CDR3nt: TGTGCCAGCAGCCGTAATTCACCCCTCCACTTT; CDR3aa: CASSRNSPLHF
d_gene: NA; j_gene: TRBJ2-1; abundance: NA; v_gene: TRBV5-1; CDR3nt: TGCGCCAGCACGGTATTGGGAGCCAATGAGCAGTTCTTC; CDR3aa: CASTVLGANEQFF
d_gene: TRBD1; j_gene: TRBJ1-1; abundance: NA; v_gene: TRBV5-1; CDR3nt: TGCGCCAGCAGCCCCACCGGGACAGGCATGAACACTGAAGCTTTCTTT; CDR3aa: CASSPTGTGMNTEAFF
d_gene: NA; j_gene: TRBJ2-5; abundance: NA; v_gene: TRBV3-1/TRBV3-2; CDR3nt: TGTGCCAGCAGCCAGGGGACTCAATGGGGAGAGACCCAGTACTTC; CDR3aa: CASSQGTQWGETQYF
d_gene: NA; j_gene: TRBJ1-5; abundance: NA; v_gene: TRBV6-1; CDR3nt: TGTGCCAGCAGTGAAGATCGGGTAGGTCAGCCCCAGCATTTT; CDR3aa: CASSEDRVGQPQHF
d_gene: TRBD2; j_gene: TRBJ2-1; abundance: once; v_gene: TRBV7-2; CDR3nt: TGTGCCAGCAGCTTAGGGGGCGGGAGGGTCTACAATGAGCAGTTCTTC; CDR3aa: CASSLGGGRVYNEQFF
d_gene: NA; j_gene: TRBJ1-3; abundance: few; v_gene: TRBV5-1; CDR3nt: TGCGCCAGCAGCTTCGTGGGGCTCGGAAACACCATATATTTT; CDR3aa: CASSFVGLGNTIYF
d_gene: NA; j_gene: TRBJ2-3; abundance: NA; v_gene: TRBV5-1; CDR3nt: TGCGCCAGCAGCGAAGACACCTATACGCAGTATTTT; CDR3aa: CASSEDTYTQYF
d_gene: TRBD1; j_gene: TRBJ2-7; abundance: NA; v_gene: TRBV5-1; CDR3nt: TGCGCCAGCTCCTTCGGGGACAGGGATAACGAGCAGTACTTC; CDR3aa: CASSFGDRDNEQYF
d_gene: NA; j_gene: TRBJ1-5; abundance: NA; v_gene: TRBV18; CDR3nt: TGTGCCAGCTCACCCGACCGGGGTCAGCCCCAGCATTTT; CDR3aa: CASSPDRGQPQHF
d_gene: NA; j_gene: TRBJ1-5; abundance: NA; v_gene: TRBV9; CDR3nt: TGTGCCAGCAGCGTAGGCGGGCCAAATCAGCCCCAGCATTTT; CDR3aa: CASSVGGPNQPQHF
d_gene: NA; j_gene: TRBJ1-4; abundance: NA; v_gene: TRBV28; CDR3nt: TGTGCCAGCAGCGGGAGCAGGGATGGGACTCGGGAAAAACTGTTTTTT; CDR3aa: CASSGSRDGTREKLFF
d_gene: NA; j_gene: TRBJ2-5; abundance: NA; v_gene: TRBV28; CDR3nt: TGTGCCAGCAGTCCGACCTCGGGGGCCCAGTACTTC; CDR3aa: CASSPTSGAQYF
d_gene: NA; j_gene: TRBJ2-3; abundance: NA; v_gene: TRBV3-1/TRBV3-2; CDR3nt: TGTGCCAGCAGCCGTGGGGCTTTCACAGATACGCAGTATTTT; CDR3aa: CASSRGAFTDTQYF
d_gene: TRBD1; j_gene: TRBJ2-5; abundance: once; v_gene: TRBV29-1; CDR3nt: TGCAGCGTTGGGCAGGGGGAGGAGACCCAGTACTTC; CDR3aa: CSVGQGEETQYF
d_gene: TRBD2; j_gene: TRBJ2-5; abundance: NA; v_gene: TRBV5-1; CDR3nt: TGCGCCAGCAGCTCCGCCGGAACTAGCGGGAGGGCCTTGGGAGAGACCCAGTACTTC; CDR3aa: CASSSAGTSGRALGETQYF
d_gene: NA; j_gene: TRBJ2-2; abundance: NA; v_gene: TRBV4-2; CDR3nt: TGTGCCAGCAGCCAAGAAGAAAGGGGAGGAGGGGAGCTGTTTTTT; CDR3aa: CASSQEERGGGELFF
d_gene: NA; j_gene: TRBJ2-1; abundance: NA; v_gene: TRBV6-5; CDR3nt: TGTGCCAGCAGCCTCGCGAGCCTGTTCTACAATGAGCAGTTCTTC; CDR3aa: CASSLASLFYNEQFF
d_gene: NA; j_gene: TRBJ1-5; abundance: few; v_gene: TRBV12-3/TRBV12-4; CDR3nt: TGTGCCAGCAGTCGCAGGGTGAATCAGCCCCAGCATTTT; CDR3aa: CASSRRVNQPQHF
d_gene: NA; j_gene: TRBJ2-5; abundance: NA; v_gene: TRBV6-5; CDR3nt: TGTGCCAGCAGTTCCGGGTTGAAGACCCAGTACTTC; CDR3aa: CASSSGLKTQYF
d_gene: NA; j_gene: TRBJ1-2; abundance: NA; v_gene: TRBV29-1; CDR3nt: TGCAGCGTGAGTTTGGGGCCCTTTTATGGCTACACCTTC; CDR3aa: CSVSLGPFYGYTF
d_gene: NA; j_gene: TRBJ2-1; abundance: few; v_gene: TRBV24-1; CDR3nt: TGTGCCACCAGTGATCGCACTAGGGATCTCGGTGAGCAGTTCTTC; CDR3aa: CATSDRTRDLGEQFF
d_gene: TRBD1; j_gene: TRBJ1-3; abundance: NA; v_gene: TRBV9; CDR3nt: TGTGCCAGCAGCATATCCGGGACAGGGACCAGAAACACCATATATTTT; CDR3aa: CASSISGTGTRNTIYF
d_gene: TRBD2; j_gene: TRBJ2-5; abundance: NA; v_gene: TRBV7-2; CDR3nt: TGTGCCAGCAGCTTAGGAGTGTCTAGCGGGGTACTTAAAGAGACCCAGTACTTC; CDR3aa: CASSLGVSSGVLKETQYF
d_gene: NA; j_gene: TRBJ1-5; abundance: NA; v_gene: TRBV18; CDR3nt: TGTGCCAGCTCACCATCAAGACTTGATAGCAATCAGCCCCAGCATTTT; CDR3aa: CASSPSRLDSNQPQHF
d_gene: TRBD2; j_gene: TRBJ2-1; abundance: NA; v_gene: TRBV19; CDR3nt: TGTGCCAGTAGTTCCCGGCTAGCGGGGTTAGCGGATGAGCAGTTCTTC; CDR3aa: CASSSRLAGLADEQFF
d_gene: NA; j_gene: TRBJ1-4; abundance: NA; v_gene: TRBV5-8; CDR3nt: TGTGCCAGCAGCTTCGGGGAAAAACTGTTTTTT; CDR3aa: CASSFGEKLFF
d_gene: NA; j_gene: TRBJ1-1; abundance: NA; v_gene: TRBV5-5; CDR3nt: TGTGCCAGCAGCTCGGTGGGAGAGAACACTGAAGCTTTCTTT; CDR3aa: CASSSVGENTEAFF
d_gene: NA; j_gene: TRBJ2-2; abundance: NA; v_gene: TRBV27; CDR3nt: TGTGCCAGCAGTTTCCCGGGCGGGGAGCTGTTTTTT; CDR3aa: CASSFPGGELFF
d_gene: TRBD1; j_gene: TRBJ1-1; abundance: NA; v_gene: TRBV9; CDR3nt: TGTGCCAGCAGCGCCCGACAGGGGAGTAACACTGAAGCTTTCTTT; CDR3aa: CASSARQGSNTEAFF
d_gene: NA; j_gene: TRBJ2-2; abundance: NA; v_gene: TRBV5-4; CDR3nt: TGTGCCAGCAGTTCGGGACTCGGTCCCGGGGAGCTGTTTTTT; CDR3aa: CASSSGLGPGELFF
d_gene: NA; j_gene: TRBJ2-1; abundance: NA; v_gene: TRBV5-5; CDR3nt: TGTGCCAGCAGCTTGGCGGGTCCATCCTACAATGAGCAGTTCTTC; CDR3aa: CASSLAGPSYNEQFF
d_gene: NA; j_gene: TRBJ1-5; abundance: NA; v_gene: TRBV4-1; CDR3nt: TGCGCCAGCAGCCAAGATGGGGGGGGTGGGAATCAGCCCCAGCATTTT; CDR3aa: CASSQDGGGGNQPQHF
d_gene: TRBD1; j_gene: TRBJ2-5; abundance: NA; v_gene: TRBV5-1; CDR3nt: TGCGCCAGCACTTGGACAGGGGCCGACCAAGAGACCCAGTACTTC; CDR3aa: CASTWTGADQETQYF
d_gene: TRBD1; j_gene: TRBJ1-2; abundance: NA; v_gene: TRBV5-6; CDR3nt: TGTGCCAGCAGCCGGGGTGAGGGGGCTGGCTACACCTTC; CDR3aa: CASSRGEGAGYTF
d_gene: TRBD1; j_gene: TRBJ2-1; abundance: once; v_gene: TRBV28; CDR3nt: TGTGCCAGCAGTTTTAGCGGACAGGGTGACAATGAGCAGTTCTTC; CDR3aa: CASSFSGQGDNEQFF
d_gene: NA; j_gene: TRBJ2-3; abundance: NA; v_gene: TRBV20-1; CDR3nt: TGCAGTGCTAGTAGGGCGTCGGGTGGGGCCACAGATACGCAGTATTTT; CDR3aa: CSASRASGGATDTQYF
d_gene: TRBD1; j_gene: TRBJ1-2; abundance: NA; v_gene: TRBV5-1; CDR3nt: TGCGCCAGCAGCTTGGGGACAGGAGCCCGTCTATTC; CDR3aa: CASSLGTGARLF
d_gene: NA; j_gene: TRBJ1-5; abundance: NA; v_gene: TRBV10-3; CDR3nt: TGTGCCATCCGGAGGGATAGCAATCAGCCCCAGCATTTT; CDR3aa: CAIRRDSNQPQHF
d_gene: TRBD1; j_gene: TRBJ1-1; abundance: NA; v_gene: TRBV28; CDR3nt: TGTGCCAGCAGGGTTGGGGGACAGAGGAACACTGAAGCTTTCTTT; CDR3aa: CASRVGGQRNTEAFF
d_gene: NA; j_gene: TRBJ2-1; abundance: once; v_gene: TRBV19; CDR3nt: TGTGCCACGGGTTACGGGAACAATGAGCAGTTCTTC; CDR3aa: CATGYGNNEQFF
d_gene: NA; j_gene: TRBJ2-7; abundance: NA; v_gene: TRBV5-1; CDR3nt: TGCGCCAGCAGCTTGAGAGCGGGAAGAGGGGGAGAGCAGTACTTC; CDR3aa: CASSLRAGRGGEQYF
d_gene: TRBD2; j_gene: TRBJ2-2; abundance: NA; v_gene: TRBV2; CDR3nt: TGTGCCAGCAGAGGACTAGTAAACACCGGGGAGCTGTTTTTT; CDR3aa: CASRGLVNTGELFF